This T cell receptor (beta chain) was found in a study of T cell repertoires in cytomegalovirus infection. Study information: Indications of both CMV infection and matching HLA type were provided by public TCR beta signatures. General study points: Dominant in the ex vivo response were TCR beta clonotypes restricted by HLA-C and specific for CMV. Using cumulative public TCR beta family frequency, the authors identified those who carried CMV together with the relevant HLA.

Germline CDR1 is LGHNT and CDR2 is FRNRAP. J lost 2 bases, V lost 3 bases, and 7 bases had no gene match. This CDR3 comprises 15 residues. TCRdb redid the calling of the reads with MiXCR, one entry per CDR3 protein. This sample has roughly 500,000 distinct CDR3 sequences; approximately 15% occur once, and the top ten carry about 24%. This clonotype was found many times. Its antigen is still unknown. This chain uses TRBV12-5 with TRBJ2-7; 7 positions agree with TRBD1. This clonotype originated in a human donor in good health (CMV status not recorded). Some clones in this sample may be carry-over from other donors' samples. Sequenced: CD8+ T cells from PBMCs. The CDR3 DNA reads TGTGCTAGTGGTTTCGACAGGGTTCCACCCTACGAGCAGTACTTC. Residues: CASGFDRVPPYEQYF.